Below, 28 T cell receptor beta chains from the same sample are listed, as sequenced in a study of cytomegalovirus exposure and HLA in healthy donors. A multiplex PCR was run with 60 Vbeta primers and 13 Jbeta primers. Sequencing was performed with immunoSEQ multiplex PCR; in TCRdb, only in-frame clones are kept and a portion is missing. The sample records about 100,000 clones, roughly three quarters being singletons. The sample was PBMCs. The origin of the receptors is a woman aged 60 to 75 in good health and CMV-seronegative.

The genes are TRBV19 and TRBJ1-1, with a weak D call TRBD1 (6 bases). Germline V gives CDR1 LNHDA, CDR2 SQIVND (reference sequence). V was cut by 1 base and J by 4 bases, with 10 bases left in between. The CDR3 covers 14 residues. The CDR3 loop reads CASSIVGAGTEAFF. The CDR3 region has the DNA TGTGCCAGTAGTATAGTGGGGGCGGGCACTGAAGCTTTCTTT.

This chain links TRBV2 with TRBJ2-3, with 10 nucleotides matching TRBD2. The CDR3 contains 15 residues. Trimming cost V 6 bases and J 4 bases; bases outside gene matches: 7. The germline CDR1 and CDR2 sequences are SNHLY and FYNNEI. DNA of the CDR3: TGTGCCAGCAGAGCCGCTAGCGGGAGATCAGATACGCAGTATTTT. Protein product: CASRAASGRSDTQYF.

This clone was seen a few times. The chain uses TRBV7-9 and TRBJ2-1, with D tentatively TRBD1 (5 bases). Germline lookup yields CDR1 SEHNR and CDR2 FQNEAQ (reference sequence). The CDR3 covers 15 residues. Deletions cut 1 base from V and 10 bases from J, with 17 bases between. The CDR3 here is CASSLVGARGLEQFF. CDR3 DNA sequence: TGTGCCAGCAGCTTAGTTGGGGCTAGAGGATTGGAGCAGTTCTTC.

The chain joins TRBV6-5 to TRBJ1-5; 8 bases align to TRBD1. V was clipped by 6 bases and J by 2 bases; unmatched bases: 6. The germline V gene has CDR1 MNHEY and CDR2 SVGAGI. The CDR3 consists of 15 residues. The DNA for the CDR3 is TGTGCCAGCAGCAGAGAGACAGGGGGCAATCAGCCCCAGCATTTT. Protein product: CASSRETGGNQPQHF.

The CDR3 DNA follows: TGTGCCAGCAGCTTAGTAGCGGGAGGCTCAGATACGCAGTATTTT. Protein sequence: CASSLVAGGSDTQYF. The rearrangement joins TRBV7-6 to TRBJ2-3; 10 nucleotides align to TRBD2. Per germline, CDR1 SGHVS and CDR2 FNYEAQ. The CDR3 has 15 amino acids. V shed 1 base and J 4 bases; nucleotides not matched to a gene: 2.

This chain connects TRBV7-2 to TRBJ2-7; 12 nucleotides align to TRBD2. The CDR3 has 15 amino acids. The germline V gene encodes CDR1 SGHTA and CDR2 FQGNSA. The ends lost 6 bases at V and 2 bases at J; junction bases unmatched: 5. CDR3 nucleotide sequence: TGTGCCAGCAGTCGGAGGACTAGCGGGACCTACGAGCAGTACTTC. It translates to CASSRRTSGTYEQYF.

V is TRBV10-2 and J is TRBJ2-3; D ambiguous. Germline assignment: CDR1 WSHSY and CDR2 SAAADI. V was cut by 3 bases and J by 1 base, with 11 bases left in between. The CDR3 runs 15 residues. CDR3 DNA sequence: TGCGCCAGCAGTGATTCTCATAGTGGCACAGATACGCAGTATTTT. Encoded protein: CASSDSHSGTDTQYF.

The V and J genes are TRBV6-5 and TRBJ1-3; a weak D match, TRBD1 (5 bases). Looked up from germline, CDR1 is MNHEY and CDR2 is SVGAGI. Trimming left V 5 bases short and J 0 bases short, with 11 bases between. There are 15 residues in the CDR3. For the CDR3, the DNA is TGTGCCAGCAGTCGAACGGGGGGCTCTGGAAACACCATATATTTT. Encoded protein: CASSRTGGSGNTIYF.

Written as DNA, the CDR3 is TGTGCCAGCAGCTTAAGACAGATTTACGAGCAGTACTTC. Residues: CASSLRQIYEQYF. V gene TRBV11-2 combines with J gene TRBJ2-7; D might be TRBD1 (5 bases). Germline V CDR1 and CDR2: SGHAT, FQNNGV. The CDR3 length is 13 residues. V lost 2 bases to trimming and J lost 4 bases, with 9 bases between them.

V gene TRBV5-1 combines with J gene TRBJ1-4, with TRBD1 matching over 9 bases. Trimming at V came to 7 bases and at J to 13 bases, leaving 11 bases not matched to a gene. CDR1 SGHRS and CDR2 YFSETQ come from the germline V gene. The CDR3 is made up of 13 amino acids. The CDR3 bases are TGCGCCAGCCGGGACAGGGATCGGGGAGGACTGTTTTTT. Its protein product is CASRDRDRGGLFF.

V gene TRBV7-2 combines with J gene TRBJ2-7; the match to TRBD1 covers 10 bases. CDR3 length: 13 residues. V was pared by 5 bases and J by 6 bases, with 4 bases of the junction left unmatched. CDR1 is SGHTA and CDR2 is FQGNSA in the germline V gene. CDR3 in amino acids: CASSPRDRGEQYF. DNA of the CDR3: TGTGCCAGCAGCCCTAGGGACAGGGGCGAGCAGTACTTC.

This clone was seen a handful of times. The J gene is TRBJ2-7, the V gene TRBV6-5; D is uncertain. Germline lookup yields CDR1 MNHEY and CDR2 SVGAGI. Trimming cost V 0 bases and J 2 bases, with 11 bases left between them. This CDR3 contains 15 residues. In DNA form, the CDR3 reads TGTGCCAGCAGTTACTCGCCTTTCGGTCCCTACGAGCAGTACTTC. Its protein is CASSYSPFGPYEQYF.

The chain recombines TRBV6-5 with TRBJ2-1; 8 bases match TRBD2. From germline, CDR1 is MNHEY and CDR2 SVGAGI. The CDR3 loop spans 14 amino acids. The J segment lost 5 bases and the V segment lost 0 bases, leaving 0 bases of the junction unmatched. The CDR3 coding sequence is TGTGCCAGCAGTTACTCGCGGGGGGACAATGAGCAGTTCTTC. Translating it yields CASSYSRGDNEQFF.

The chain couples TRBV6-5 to TRBJ2-7; weak D call: TRBD1 (6 bases). Germline CDR1 MNHEY, CDR2 SVGAGI. Deletions cut 5 bases from V and 6 bases from J, with 14 bases between. The CDR3 loop spans 13 amino acids. The CDR3 here is CASSQSTGGEQYF. Here the CDR3 DNA reads TGTGCCAGCAGTCAATCGACAGGTGGCGAGCAGTACTTC.

In DNA form, the CDR3 reads TGTGCCAGCAGCCGACAGGGGAGTCGTGGGCAGTACTTC. Its translation is CASSRQGSRGQYF. The V call is TRBV2, the J call TRBJ2-7, with TRBD1 matching over 8 bases. V gave up 6 bases and J gave up 9 bases; unmatched junction bases: 10. Germline assignment: CDR1 SNHLY and CDR2 FYNNEI. The length of the CDR3 is 13 residues. Full variable domain (remainder filled in from reference TRBV2 and TRBJ2-7): EPEVTQTPSHQVTQMGQEVILRCVPISNHLYFYWYRQILGQKVEFLVSFYNNEISEKSEIFDDQFSVERPDGSNFTLKIRSTKLEDSAMYFCASSRQGSRGQYFGPGTRLTVT.

This sequence joins TRBV6-5 and TRBJ1-1; the match to TRBD1 covers 8 bases. The CDR3 spans 15 residues. J was trimmed by 1 base and V by 6 bases; bases with no gene match: 7. Germline V gene sequence: CDR1 MNHEY, CDR2 SVGAGI. The CDR3 is CASRARDRRNTEAFF. The CDR3, as DNA: TGTGCCAGCAGGGCCCGGGACAGGAGGAACACTGAAGCTTTCTTT.

The V and J genes are TRBV14 and TRBJ1-2; 9 nucleotides line up with TRBD1. Germline-derived CDR1 and CDR2 are SGHDN and FVKESK. CDR3 length equals 16 residues. J lost 5 bases, V lost 2 bases, and 9 bases had no gene match. The DNA of the CDR3 is TGTGCCAGCAGCCAATTCCCCGGGACAGGGCAATATGGCTACACCTTC. Amino acid sequence: CASSQFPGTGQYGYTF.

V is TRBV6-5 and J is TRBJ2-5; a weak D match, TRBD1 (6 bases). CDR1 is MNHEY and CDR2 is SVGAGI in the germline V gene. Trimming took off 7 bases at V and 3 bases at J, with 9 bases between the two ends. The CDR3 is made up of 12 amino acids. The CDR3 is CASTGQEETQYF. The CDR3 DNA follows: TGTGCCAGCACGGGACAAGAAGAGACCCAGTACTTC.

The chain recombines TRBV28 with TRBJ2-7, with 8 bases lining up with TRBD2. CDR3 length: 14 amino acids. Germline V gene sequence: CDR1 MDHEN, CDR2 SYDVKM. V lost 7 bases and J lost 3; bases outside the gene matches: 8. The CDR3 sequence: CASNLAGKRYEQYF. The CDR3 DNA follows: TGTGCCAGCAACTTAGCGGGAAAACGCTACGAGCAGTACTTC.

The chain is built from TRBV28 and TRBJ2-7; tentative D call: TRBD1 (6 bases). CDR1 and CDR2 (germline): MDHEN, SYDVKM. V lost 5 bases and J 1 base, leaving 9 bases between the germline ends. This CDR3 region has 13 residues. The CDR3 reads CASSGGHSYEQYF. In nucleotides, the CDR3 is TGTGCCAGCAGTGGGGGACATTCCTACGAGCAGTACTTC.

This clone was seen a handful of times. The chain couples TRBV28 to TRBJ1-5; D is ambiguous. V was cut by 7 bases and J by 7 bases, with 11 bases left in between. CDR1 MDHEN and CDR2 SYDVKM come from the germline V gene. The CDR3 runs 12 residues. CDR3 DNA: TGTGCCAGCACCTCCTCGGGGCAGCCCCAGCATTTT. This codes for CASTSSGQPQHF. The entire variable domain, with the rest obtained from reference TRBV28 and TRBJ1-5, is as follows: DVKVTQSSRYLVKRTGEKVFLECVQDMDHENMFWYRQDPGLGLRLIYFSYDVKMKEKGDIPEGYSVSREKKERFSLILESASTNQTSMYLCASTSSGQPQHFGDGTRLSIL.

J is TRBJ1-1 and V is TRBV6-5; 10 nucleotides agree with TRBD1. Trimming at V came to 2 bases and at J to 5 bases, leaving 5 bases not matched to a gene. This CDR3 region has 15 residues. Germline V gives CDR1 MNHEY, CDR2 SVGAGI. CDR3: CASSYGTGVGTEAFF. CDR3 in DNA: TGTGCCAGCAGTTACGGGACAGGGGTAGGGACTGAAGCTTTCTTT.

The rearrangement uses TRBV7-9 and TRBJ1-4, with TRBD1 matching over 7 bases. The J segment lost 8 bases and the V segment lost 1 base, leaving 1 base of the junction unmatched. The germline gives CDR1 SEHNR, CDR2 FQNEAQ (reference sequence). This CDR3 is built from 13 residues. CDR3 protein: CASSLEGAEKLFF. The CDR3 DNA reads TGTGCCAGCAGCTTAGAGGGGGCCGAAAAACTGTTTTTT. Drawing the rest from reference TRBV7-9 and TRBJ1-4, the complete variable domain is DTGVSQNPRHKITKRGQNVTFRCDPISEHNRLYWYRQTLGQGPEFLTYFQNEAQLEKSRLLSDRFSAERPKGSFSTLEIQRTEQGDSAMYLCASSLEGAEKLFFGSGTQLSVL.

The rearrangement links TRBV5-4 to TRBJ2-5; 8 bases are shared with TRBD2. Germline CDR1 reads SGHNT; CDR2 reads YYREEE (reference sequence). The junction had 7 bases not matched to a gene; V was cut back by 4 bases and J by 5 bases. The CDR3 sequence is 14 residues long. The CDR3 coding sequence is TGTGCCAGCAGCCCGGGACTAGTGGGGGAGACCCAGTACTTC. This translates into CASSPGLVGETQYF.

The rearrangement joins TRBV9 to TRBJ2-3; D is unclear. V was cut by 1 base and J by 5 bases, with 5 bases left in between. Germline-derived CDR1 and CDR2 are SGDLS and YYNGEE. The CDR3 is 12 amino acids. CDR3 sequence reads: CASSVTRDTQYF. DNA for the CDR3: TGTGCCAGCAGCGTAACCAGAGATACGCAGTATTTT.

This chain joins TRBV5-1 and TRBJ1-3; 9 bases fit TRBD1. V trimming: 4 bases; J trimming: 3 bases; junction bases outside the gene matches: 5. The CDR3 consists of 15 residues. The germline V gene has CDR1 SGHRS and CDR2 YFSETQ. The CDR3 here is CASSRQGDNGNTIYF. The CDR3 nucleotides read TGCGCCAGCAGCCGACAGGGGGATAATGGAAACACCATATATTTT.

The rearrangement links TRBV5-1 to TRBJ2-2; possible D gene TRBD1, 6 bases. V gave up 0 bases and J gave up 0 bases, with 9 bases separating them. Germline V gives CDR1 SGHRS, CDR2 YFSETQ. This CDR3 region has 16 residues. The CDR3 protein is CASSLVQGTNTGELFF. The CDR3 DNA follows: TGCGCCAGCAGCTTGGTTCAGGGGACGAACACCGGGGAGCTGTTTTTT.

The V call is TRBV5-8, the J call TRBJ2-7; TRBD2 aligns across 8 bases. Germline CDR1 SGHTS, CDR2 YDEGEE. The trim removed 0 bases at V and 0 bases at J, leaving 2 bases unmatched. The length of the CDR3 is 15 residues. CDR3 sequence (DNA): TGTGCCAGCAGCTTGGCGGCGGGAGGCTCCTACGAGCAGTACTTC. Encoded protein: CASSLAAGGSYEQYF.